Following are 27 T cell receptor beta chains from one sample sequenced in a study of T cell responses to AZD1222 COVID-19 vaccine. Using immunoSEQ multiplex PCR, the repertoire was profiled, and TCRdb retains in-frame clones only, with some absent. Found here are about 100,000 clones, 84% of them singletons; the top ten hold approximately 15%. Here the sequenced sample was peripheral blood, taken on day 0 of AZD1222 vaccination. The receptor source for this set is an adult in good health.

The gene calls are TRBV19 and TRBJ1-2, with 12 bases lining up with TRBD1. Germline V gene lookup returns CDR1 LNHDA and CDR2 SQIVND (reference sequence). The junction had 8 bases not matched to a gene; V was cut back by 5 bases and J by 4 bases. This CDR3 comprises 16 residues. In DNA form, the CDR3 reads TGTGCCAGTAGTCGGGACAGGGGGCCTGGCGGCTATGGCTACACCTTC. It specifies CASSRDRGPGGYGYTF.

This clone was recorded once. The chain has TRBV19 and TRBJ1-4; D call uncertain. The ends were cut back, 8 bases at V and 0 bases at J, with 13 bases in the middle. Germline CDR1 reads LNHDA; CDR2 reads SQIVND (reference sequence). The CDR3 is made up of 15 amino acids. The CDR3 region is CASAALGATNEKLFF. CDR3 bases: TGTGCCAGTGCCGCCTTGGGCGCAACTAATGAAAAACTGTTTTTT.

The chain uses TRBV7-8 and TRBJ1-6; 9 bases are shared with TRBD1. The germline gives CDR1 SGHVS, CDR2 FQNEAQ. After removal of 3 bases from V and 9 bases from J, the junction contained 3 bases not matched to a gene. The CDR3 is 14 residues long. The CDR3 DNA follows: TGTGCCAGCAGCTTGGACAGGGGCGGTTCACCCCTCCACTTT. Its translation: CASSLDRGGSPLHF.

This chain connects TRBV12-3 or TRBV12-4 to TRBJ2-5; D unclear. The length of the CDR3 is 13 residues. Trimming stripped 6 bases from V and 5 bases from J, with 13 bases between. The CDR3 protein is CASSPWLFETQYF. Here the CDR3 DNA reads TGTGCCAGCAGCCCCTGGCTGTTCGAGACCCAGTACTTC.

DNA for the CDR3: TGTGCCAGCAGCCGAGAGAGGTTGCTGAACACTGAAGCTTTCTTT. As protein: CASSRERLLNTEAFF. The rearrangement uses TRBV4-2 and TRBJ1-1; D ambiguous. V was shortened by 4 bases and J by 0 bases, with 12 bases between the two germline ends. The germline gives CDR1 LGHNA, CDR2 YNFKEQ. The CDR3 consists of 15 residues.

The chain couples TRBV7-2 to TRBJ2-7; 10 nucleotides line up with TRBD2. There are 16 residues in the CDR3. With 0 bases clipped from V and 7 bases from J, the junction kept 9 bases outside the gene matches. In germline, CDR1 is SGHTA, CDR2 FQGNSA. CDR3 residues: CASSLAGLAGAREQYF. The CDR3 DNA sequence: TGTGCCAGCAGCTTAGCGGGGCTAGCGGGAGCTAGGGAGCAGTACTTC.

The chain has TRBV18 and TRBJ1-1; D may be TRBD1 (6 bases). The length of the CDR3 is 15 residues. Between the trimmed V and J ends, which lost 4 bases and 4 bases, there was a span of 16 bases. CDR1 and CDR2 from the germline V gene are KGHSH and LQKENI. CDR3 sequence: CASSQTETGSTEAFF. DNA of the CDR3: TGTGCCAGCTCACAAACAGAAACAGGGAGCACTGAAGCTTTCTTT. Using reference TRBV18 and TRBJ1-1 for the parts outside the CDR3, the full variable domain is NAGVMQNPRHLVRRRGQEARLRCSPMKGHSHVYWYRQLPEEGLKFMVYLQKENIIDESGMPKERFSAEFPKEGPSILRIQQVVRGDSAAYFCASSQTETGSTEAFFGQGTRLTVV.

The chain links TRBV7-2 to TRBJ2-6, with TRBD1 as a possible D gene (5 bases). Trimming stripped 2 bases from V and 2 bases from J, with 7 bases between. The CDR3 consists of 15 residues. From germline, CDR1 is SGHTA and CDR2 FQGNSA. CDR3 nucleotides: TGTGCCAGCAGCTTACGCAGGGCTGGGGCCAACGTCCTGACTTTC. Protein: CASSLRRAGANVLTF.

This rearrangement joins TRBV30 to TRBJ1-4; tentative D call: TRBD1 (6 bases). This CDR3 region has 13 residues. Looked up from germline, CDR1 is GTSNPN and CDR2 is SVGIG (reference sequence). The V and J ends lost 0 bases and 7 bases respectively, with 9 bases between them. CDR3 in amino acids: CAWSVQGGEKLFF. The CDR3, as DNA: TGTGCCTGGAGTGTACAGGGCGGTGAAAAACTGTTTTTT.

This sequence joins TRBV28 and TRBJ1-5; no firm D call. V was clipped by 3 bases and J by 2 bases, with 14 bases between them. In germline, CDR1 is MDHEN, CDR2 SYDVKM. There are 16 residues in the CDR3. The CDR3 DNA is TGTGCCAGCAGTTTGGTGCAGGCAACAGGCAATCAGCCCCAGCATTTT. Protein sequence: CASSLVQATGNQPQHF.

The genes are TRBV20-1 and TRBJ2-1; TRBD2 agrees at 11 bases. Germline V gives CDR1 DFQATT, CDR2 SNEGSKA (reference sequence). Trimming at V came to 3 bases and at J to 1 base, leaving 2 bases not matched to a gene. The CDR3 runs to 15 residues. Here the CDR3 reads CSASSGGGSYNEQFF. CDR3 in DNA: TGCAGTGCTAGTAGCGGGGGGGGTTCCTACAATGAGCAGTTCTTC.

The rearrangement joins TRBV28 to TRBJ1-5; 8 nucleotides line up with TRBD1. The V gene's germline CDR1 is MDHEN and CDR2 SYDVKM. The CDR3 length is 15 residues. The V and J ends lost 1 base and 6 bases, in that order; junction bases with no gene match: 5. CDR3 sequence reads: CASSLSGQGSQPQHF. CDR3 coding DNA: TGTGCCAGCAGTTTATCCGGACAGGGATCTCAGCCCCAGCATTTT. The full variable domain, completed using reference TRBV28 and TRBJ1-5, is DVKVTQSSRYLVKRTGEKVFLECVQDMDHENMFWYRQDPGLGLRLIYFSYDVKMKEKGDIPEGYSVSREKKERFSLILESASTNQTSMYLCASSLSGQGSQPQHFGDGTRLSIL.

This clone showed up just a few times. The chain is built from TRBV6-5 and TRBJ1-3, with a tentative D call TRBD1 (5 bases). V was cut by 8 bases and J by 4 bases, with 9 bases left in between. Germline V gene sequence: CDR1 MNHEY, CDR2 SVGAGI. The CDR3 length is 12 residues. The CDR3 nucleotides read TGTGCCAGCGGGGCTTCCGGAAACACCATATATTTT. Amino acids: CASGASGNTIYF.

This rearrangement joins TRBV4-3 to TRBJ2-3; D gene uncertain. This CDR3 spans 15 amino acids. Deletions cut 1 base from V and 5 bases from J, with 13 bases between. Germline loops: CDR1 LGHNA, CDR2 YSLEER. CDR3 sequence reads: CASSQVRNWGDTQYF. The CDR3 DNA sequence: TGCGCCAGCAGCCAAGTCCGTAACTGGGGAGATACGCAGTATTTT.

The gene calls are TRBV6-5 and TRBJ2-1; weak D call: TRBD2 (6 bases). The CDR3 has 16 residues. Trimming took 0 bases from V and 5 from J, leaving 14 bases between them. Looked up from germline, CDR1 is MNHEY and CDR2 is SVGAGI. Written as DNA, the CDR3 is TGTGCCAGCAGTTACTCGACTAGGTCAGGCCACAATGAGCAGTTCTTC. It yields the protein CASSYSTRSGHNEQFF.

With regard to this clone: Other nucleotide sequences from this sample produce the same CDR3. The genes are TRBV14 and TRBJ2-1, with D unclear. The CDR3 is made up of 16 amino acids. Germline lookup yields CDR1 SGHDN and CDR2 FVKESK. The ends were cut back, 0 bases at V and 0 bases at J, with 9 bases in the middle. CDR3: CASSQDETDSYNEQFF. Written as DNA, the CDR3 is TGTGCCAGCAGCCAAGATGAAACTGACTCCTACAATGAGCAGTTCTTC.

The chain has TRBV30 and TRBJ1-4, with TRBD1 as a possible D gene (6 bases). The CDR3 is 13 amino acids. Germline V gene sequence: CDR1 GTSNPN, CDR2 SVGIG (reference sequence). Trimming stripped 2 bases from V and 13 bases from J, with 17 bases between. CDR3: CAWSSPGARGLFF. The DNA of the CDR3 is TGTGCCTGGAGTTCACCGGGGGCCAGGGGACTGTTTTTT.

The CDR3 DNA sequence: TGTGCCAGTACCGAGACTCAGAGGAGCTCCTACAATGAGCAGTTCTTC. The encoded protein is CASTETQRSSYNEQFF. The chain carries TRBV19 and TRBJ2-1; D not resolved. Trimming removed 7 bases from V and 0 bases from J, with 16 bases in between. The germline V gene has CDR1 LNHDA and CDR2 SQIVND (reference sequence). The CDR3 has 16 amino acids.

V is TRBV7-9 and J is TRBJ1-6; maybe TRBD1 (6 bases). In germline, CDR1 is SEHNR, CDR2 FQNEAQ (reference sequence). The CDR3 runs to 17 residues. V was pared by 6 bases and J by 7 bases, with 22 bases between. The CDR3 sequence is CASSSQGIRPANSPLHF. CDR3 coding DNA: TGTGCCAGCAGTTCTCAGGGGATTCGACCCGCAAATTCACCCCTCCACTTT.

This clone was observed once. The genes are TRBV27 and TRBJ1-1, with unresolved D. The CDR3 runs to 16 residues. Germline V CDR1 and CDR2: MNHEY, SMNVEV (reference sequence). V was cut by 6 bases and J by 5 bases, with 22 bases left in between. This CDR3 reads CASRPPYGEKRTEAFF. Here the CDR3 DNA reads TGTGCCAGCAGACCGCCTTATGGGGAGAAGAGGACTGAAGCTTTCTTT.

The chain has TRBV19 and TRBJ1-4; 9 bases fit TRBD1. Germline CDR1 is LNHDA and CDR2 is SQIVND (reference sequence). CDR3 length: 14 residues. With V trimmed by 7 bases and J by 7 bases, 7 bases remained unmatched. DNA of the CDR3: TGTGCCAGTAAACGGGACAGGGACTTTGAAAAACTGTTTTTT. Encoded protein: CASKRDRDFEKLFF.

This sequence joins TRBV3-1 (or the pseudogene TRBV3-2) and TRBJ1-1; D gene uncertain. Trimming removed 6 bases at V and 5 bases at J, with 13 bases between. Germline V gene data show CDR1 as LGHDT and CDR2 as YNNKEL (reference sequence). The CDR3 is 13 residues long. CDR3 nucleotides: TGTGCCAGCAGGGCCTTAAGGGATACTGAAGCTTTCTTT. Translating gives CASRALRDTEAFF.

In nucleotides, the CDR3 is TGTGCCATCACCGGGACAGTTCGGAACTATGGCTACACCTTC. Amino acid sequence: CAITGTVRNYGYTF. The V gene is TRBV10-3, the J gene TRBJ1-2; 7 nucleotides align to TRBD1. V was clipped by 7 bases and J by 2 bases; unmatched bases: 7. The CDR3 is 14 amino acids. Germline V gives CDR1 ENHRY, CDR2 SYGVKD.

The chain recombines TRBV7-2 with TRBJ1-1, with 9 bases aligning to TRBD1. The germline gives CDR1 SGHTA, CDR2 FQGNSA. CDR3 length: 15 residues. The V segment lost 6 bases and the J segment 1 base; nucleotides outside the gene matches: 6. The CDR3 DNA is TGTGCCAGCAGTGTACAGGGGGCGGGGAACACTGAAGCTTTCTTT. It yields the protein CASSVQGAGNTEAFF. Based on the CDR3 plus reference TRBV7-2 and TRBJ1-1, the full variable domain is GAGVSQSPSNKVTEKGKDVELRCDPISGHTALYWYRQSLGQGLEFLIYFQGNSAPDKSGLPSDRFSAERTGGSVSTLTIQRTQQEDSAVYLCASSVQGAGNTEAFFGQGTRLTVV.

This clone has just a few counts. The V gene is TRBV7-2, the J gene TRBJ1-5; the D gene is possibly TRBD1 (5 bases). Trimming pared 1 base from V and 1 base from J, leaving 8 bases between. Germline CDR1 reads SGHTA; CDR2 reads FQGNSA. The CDR3 consists of 15 residues. CDR3 DNA: TGTGCCAGCAGCTTAGGATGGGACAGCAATCAGCCCCAGCATTTT. It specifies CASSLGWDSNQPQHF.

The chain is built from TRBV11-1 and TRBJ2-1; 13 nucleotides agree with TRBD2. Germline lookup yields CDR1 SGHAT and CDR2 FQDESV (reference sequence). The V gene end was trimmed by 0 bases and the J gene end by 4 bases; junction bases not matched to a gene: 6. The CDR3 sequence is 18 residues long. The CDR3 DNA reads TGTGCCAGCAGCTTAGCCTGGACTAGCGGGAGTGGGTACAATGAGCAGTTCTTC. Protein product: CASSLAWTSGSGYNEQFF. Drawing the rest from reference TRBV11-1 and TRBJ2-1, the complete variable domain is EAEVAQSPRYKITEKSQAVAFWCDPISGHATLYWYRQILGQGPELLVQFQDESVVDDSQLPKDRFSAERLKGVDSTLKIQPAELGDSAMYLCASSLAWTSGSGYNEQFFGPGTRLTVL.

The chain links TRBV28 to TRBJ1-6, with D possibly being TRBD1 (6 bases). The CDR3 has 15 amino acids. The germline CDR1 and CDR2 sequences are MDHEN and SYDVKM. Deletions cut 6 bases from V and 3 bases from J, with 12 bases between. The CDR3: CASRRQGRYNSPLHF. The CDR3 bases are TGTGCCAGCAGGCGTCAGGGGCGCTATAATTCACCCCTCCACTTT.